The 31 T cell receptor beta chains below were found in one sample sequenced in a study of cytomegalovirus exposure and HLA in healthy donors. In the PCR, 60 Vbeta and 13 Jbeta primers were used. TCRdb's table, derived via immunoSEQ multiplex PCR, lists solely in-frame clones and lacks some. The top ten hold 1.7% of the sample, which has under 200,000 clones, around 84% seen once. Specimen: PBMCs. All receptors derive from a woman younger than 30 in good health and CMV-seronegative.

This rearrangement joins TRBV4-3 to TRBJ2-1, with D tentatively TRBD1 (6 bases). CDR1 and CDR2 (germline): LGHNA, YSLEER. The CDR3 loop spans 21 amino acids. V was clipped by 0 bases and J by 0 bases, with 24 bases between them. CDR3: CASSQDFYGTPERSSYNEQFF. The CDR3 DNA is TGCGCCAGCAGCCAAGATTTTTATGGGACACCGGAACGTAGCTCCTACAATGAGCAGTTCTTC.

The chain couples TRBV5-5 to TRBJ2-5, with 7 bases fitting TRBD1. Germline V gives CDR1 SGHKS, CDR2 YYEKEE (reference sequence). V shed 0 bases and J 5 bases; nucleotides not matched to a gene: 10. This CDR3 is built from 16 residues. The CDR3 region is CASSLGIGGLSETQYF. CDR3 nucleotides: TGTGCCAGCAGCTTGGGTATAGGGGGCTTGTCGGAGACCCAGTACTTC.

This clone has just one count. The chain is built from TRBV6-5 and TRBJ2-7; 16 bases fit TRBD2. The CDR3 sequence is 15 residues long. After removal of 6 bases from V and 4 bases from J, the junction contained 3 bases not matched to a gene. CDR1 is MNHEY, CDR2 SVGAGI, per germline. The CDR3 DNA follows: TGTGCCAGCAGGGGACTAGCGGGAGGGACGTACGAGCAGTACTTC. It codes for CASRGLAGGTYEQYF.

This clone was counted once. The genes are TRBV2 and TRBJ2-7; D is uncertain. V lost 0 bases to trimming and J lost 0 bases, with 9 bases between them. Germline-derived CDR1 and CDR2 are SNHLY and FYNNEI. This CDR3 spans 15 amino acids. The chain's CDR3 is CASSEAPGDSYEQYF. CDR3 DNA: TGTGCCAGCAGTGAAGCGCCGGGTGACTCCTACGAGCAGTACTTC.

The chain couples TRBV9 to TRBJ2-3; 13 bases are shared with TRBD2. The germline V gene has CDR1 SGDLS and CDR2 YYNGEE. Trimming at V came to 4 bases and at J to 6 bases, leaving 8 bases not matched to a gene. The CDR3 runs to 16 residues. The CDR3 loop is CASSPGTSGDSDTQYF. The DNA for the CDR3 is TGTGCCAGCAGCCCCGGGACTAGCGGGGACTCCGATACGCAGTATTTT.

The V gene is TRBV11-2, the J gene TRBJ1-1, with 7 bases aligning to TRBD1. Germline CDR1 reads SGHAT; CDR2 reads FQNNGV. The CDR3 is made up of 14 amino acids. The trim removed 6 bases at V and 1 base at J, leaving 5 bases unmatched. The CDR3 region is CASRGTAGNTEAFF. The DNA for the CDR3 is TGTGCCAGCAGGGGGACAGCTGGGAACACTGAAGCTTTCTTT.

This rearrangement joins TRBV5-6 to TRBJ2-2; D unclear. Trimming cost V 2 bases and J 4 bases, with 12 bases left between them. The CDR3 has 15 residues. Germline V gives CDR1 SGHDT, CDR2 YYEEEE. The CDR3 spells CASSFRAGPTGELFF. The CDR3, as DNA: TGTGCCAGCAGCTTTCGCGCAGGTCCCACCGGGGAGCTGTTTTTT.

The chain employs TRBV9 and TRBJ2-2, with 10 bases aligning to TRBD1. Germline CDR1 is SGDLS and CDR2 is YYNGEE. The trim removed 5 bases at V and 7 bases at J, leaving 11 bases unmatched. This CDR3 region has 16 residues. CDR3 region: CASRGDRGRSNGELFF. CDR3 sequence (DNA): TGTGCCAGCAGGGGGGACAGGGGTCGGTCAAACGGGGAGCTGTTTTTT. Full variable domain (outside the CDR3, taken from reference TRBV9 and TRBJ2-2): DSGVTQTPKHLITATGQRVTLRCSPRSGDLSVYWYQQSLDQGLQFLIQYYNGEERAKGNILERFSAQQFPDLHSELNLSSLELGDSALYFCASRGDRGRSNGELFFGEGSRLTVL.

The rearrangement uses TRBV10-3 and TRBJ1-6; a possible D gene is TRBD1 (5 bases). Germline CDR1 reads ENHRY; CDR2 reads SYGVKD. V was pared by 3 bases and J by 8 bases, with 11 bases between. The CDR3 spans 14 residues. This chain's CDR3 is CAISELGVDSPLHF. Here the CDR3 DNA reads TGTGCCATCAGTGAATTAGGGGTAGATTCACCCCTCCACTTT.

The chain links TRBV11-3 to TRBJ1-3, with D maybe TRBD1 (5 bases). The germline V gene encodes CDR1 SGHNT and CDR2 YENEEA. The CDR3 length is 15 residues. V shed 5 bases and J shed 1 base, with 12 bases lying between them. The CDR3: CASSLGGASGNTIYF. CDR3 DNA: TGTGCCAGCAGCCTAGGCGGGGCTTCTGGAAACACCATATATTTT. Looking up the rest from reference TRBV11-3 and TRBJ1-3 gives the full variable domain: EAGVVQSPRYKIIEKKQPVAFWCNPISGHNTLYWYLQNLGQGPELLIRYENEEAVDDSQLPKDRFSAERLKGVDSTLKIQPAELGDSAVYLCASSLGGASGNTIYFGEGSWLTVV.

The chain has TRBV28 and TRBJ2-5, with a weak D call TRBD1 (6 bases). Germline V gene sequence: CDR1 MDHEN, CDR2 SYDVKM. V lost 5 bases and J 7 bases, leaving 14 bases between the germline ends. CDR3 length: 13 residues. CDR3 in amino acids: CASSLGQTMTQYF. The DNA of the CDR3 is TGTGCCAGCAGTCTCGGACAGACGATGACCCAGTACTTC.

The J gene is TRBJ2-7, the V gene TRBV27, with a weak D call TRBD2 (5 bases). There are 19 residues in the CDR3. V lost 5 bases and J 4 bases, leaving 30 bases between the germline ends. The germline gives CDR1 MNHEY, CDR2 SMNVEV (reference sequence). The CDR3 region has the DNA TGTGCCAGCAGTATCAAACTAGAGGCCGGCGCGACCTACCATTACGAGCAGTACTTC. It is translated as CASSIKLEAGATYHYEQYF.

The chain is built from TRBV28 and TRBJ2-4; D gene uncertain. Germline lookup yields CDR1 MDHEN and CDR2 SYDVKM. This CDR3 is built from 12 residues. V lost 3 bases, J lost 5 bases, and 5 bases lay in between. The CDR3 sequence is CASSFLQNIQYF. The CDR3 nucleotides read TGTGCCAGCAGTTTTCTCCAAAACATTCAGTACTTC.

This chain uses TRBV9 with TRBJ1-4; 8 bases match TRBD1. The CDR3 is 15 residues long. Trimming removed 3 bases from V and 3 bases from J; junction bases left unmatched: 4. Germline assignment: CDR1 SGDLS and CDR2 YYNGEE. Written as DNA, the CDR3 is TGTGCCAGCAGCGCCAGGACAGGGCCTAATGAAAAACTGTTTTTT. This codes for CASSARTGPNEKLFF.

The chain recombines TRBV7-9 with TRBJ2-1; D is uncertain. The V and J ends lost 4 bases and 2 bases respectively, with 15 bases between them. This CDR3 is built from 16 residues. Germline V lookup: CDR1 SEHNR, CDR2 FQNEAQ (reference sequence). CDR3 amino acids: CASSSPSPETYNEQFF. As DNA, the CDR3 is TGTGCCAGCAGCTCCCCCAGTCCGGAGACCTACAATGAGCAGTTCTTC.

This chain connects TRBV4-3 to TRBJ2-1; TRBD1 matches at 8 bases. Germline V gene lookup returns CDR1 LGHNA and CDR2 YSLEER. This CDR3 is 16 amino acids long. The ends lost 4 bases at V and 4 bases at J; junction bases unmatched: 9. CDR3 DNA sequence: TGCGCCAGCAGCCCCGTCACAGGGGGGAGATACAATGAGCAGTTCTTC. This gives the protein CASSPVTGGRYNEQFF.

The V call is TRBV7-9, the J call TRBJ1-1, with a weak D call TRBD1 (5 bases). This CDR3 is built from 14 residues. Between the trimmed V and J ends, which lost 6 bases and 3 bases, there was a span of 14 bases. Germline V gene lookup returns CDR1 SEHNR and CDR2 FQNEAQ (reference sequence). The CDR3 here is CASRASGLYTEAFF. CDR3 DNA: TGTGCCAGCAGGGCCTCGGGACTGTACACTGAAGCTTTCTTT.

The chain joins TRBV5-6 to TRBJ1-6, with D possibly TRBD1 on 6 matching bases. Germline V gives CDR1 SGHDT, CDR2 YYEEEE. The CDR3 spans 14 residues. V was trimmed by 0 bases and J by 9 bases, leaving 10 bases between them. CDR3 amino acids: CASSLGRGGSPLHF. CDR3 coding DNA: TGTGCCAGCAGCTTGGGCAGGGGCGGTTCACCCCTCCACTTT.

This chain connects TRBV27 to TRBJ2-1; 9 nucleotides align to TRBD1. The CDR3 runs 17 residues. J gave up 4 bases and V 6 bases, and 13 bases lay outside the gene matches. The germline V gene has CDR1 MNHEY and CDR2 SMNVEV (reference sequence). CDR3 DNA sequence: TGTGCCAGCAGGGGACCCTACGGGACAGGGTCATACAATGAGCAGTTCTTC. It yields the protein CASRGPYGTGSYNEQFF.

The CDR3 reads CASSSRPGQHQPQHF. The DNA of the CDR3 is TGTGCCAGCAGTTCAAGACCGGGACAGCATCAGCCCCAGCATTTT. The rearrangement joins TRBV27 to TRBJ1-5, with TRBD1 identical over 7 bases. CDR1 and CDR2 (germline): MNHEY, SMNVEV (reference sequence). The CDR3 sequence is 15 residues long. V shed 4 bases and J 5 bases; nucleotides not matched to a gene: 8.

About this clone itself: Its ends do not fully match the called genes, so a read error is possible. The CDR3 DNA reads TGTGCCAGCAGGGAGGATGGGCTAGCGGGAGCTGTCAGGCTCTTC. Protein product: CASREDGLAGAVRLF. The genes are TRBV27 and TRBJ2-1, with 10 bases lining up with TRBD2. The CDR3 totals 15 residues. Germline-derived CDR1 and CDR2 are MNHEY and SMNVEV (reference sequence).

V and J are TRBV7-2 and TRBJ2-1, with D tentatively TRBD1 (6 bases). The CDR3 spans 13 residues. Per germline, CDR1 SGHTA and CDR2 FQGNSA. The V end lost 8 bases, the J end lost 9 bases, and 17 bases lay between the germline ends. In nucleotides, the CDR3 is TGTGCCAGCGGACTGGGACAAAGGATTGAGCAGTTCTTC. This translates into CASGLGQRIEQFF.

About this clone itself: Sequence at one end of the junction differs from germline and may be a read error. This rearrangement joins TRBV7-9 to TRBJ1-4, with 8 bases that match TRBD1. Germline V CDR1 and CDR2: SEHNR, FQNEAQ (reference sequence). The CDR3 extends over 16 amino acids. The CDR3 reads CSSSSLQGAKDEKLFF. The CDR3 DNA reads TGTTCCAGCAGCTCACTTCAGGGGGCGAAAGATGAAAAACTGTTTTTT.

The chain joins TRBV6-5 to TRBJ2-1; a possible D gene is TRBD2 (5 bases). The CDR3 covers 15 residues. Germline V lookup: CDR1 MNHEY, CDR2 SVGAGI. V lost 5 bases and J 0 bases, leaving 11 bases between the germline ends. DNA for the CDR3: TGTGCCAGCAGTACCGGACTGAGCTCCTACAATGAGCAGTTCTTC. The encoded protein is CASSTGLSSYNEQFF.

The gene calls are TRBV13 and TRBJ2-1, with D unclear. Trimming stripped 1 base from V and 6 bases from J, with 7 bases between. Germline loops: CDR1 PRHDT, CDR2 FYEKMQ (reference sequence). The CDR3 sequence is 13 residues long. CDR3 loop: CASSLVSSNEQFF. The CDR3 DNA reads as TGTGCCAGCAGCTTAGTTTCTAGCAATGAGCAGTTCTTC.

The gene calls are TRBV7-6 and TRBJ2-1; 10 nucleotides agree with TRBD2. Unmatched junction bases numbered 16, after V lost 5 bases and J lost 6 bases. Germline lookup yields CDR1 SGHVS and CDR2 FNYEAQ. The CDR3 consists of 18 residues. CDR3 protein: CASSPGLAALKGPNEQFF. The CDR3 DNA reads TGTGCCAGCAGCCCTGGACTAGCGGCTCTAAAGGGACCCAATGAGCAGTTCTTC.

The chain links TRBV5-4 to TRBJ2-5, with 7 bases fitting TRBD2. V trimming: 1 base; J trimming: 2 bases; junction bases outside the gene matches: 8. The CDR3 totals 16 residues. Germline V gives CDR1 SGHNT, CDR2 YYREEE (reference sequence). Here the CDR3 reads CASSLKQAGLQETQYF. For the CDR3, the DNA is TGTGCCAGCAGCTTGAAGCAAGCGGGGCTGCAAGAGACCCAGTACTTC.

The J gene is TRBJ1-4, the V gene TRBV27; 8 bases are a match to TRBD1. The length of the CDR3 is 17 residues. The ends lost 8 bases at V and 7 bases at J; junction bases unmatched: 18. Per germline, CDR1 MNHEY and CDR2 SMNVEV (reference sequence). CDR3 in DNA: TGTGCCAGCTCCTCCGCAGGCAGGGGGCTCACAGGTGAAAAACTGTTTTTT. Encoded protein: CASSSAGRGLTGEKLFF.

This clone was counted once. The V gene is TRBV4-3, the J gene TRBJ2-1, with 8 bases identical to TRBD2. The CDR3 runs 17 residues. The V segment lost 3 bases and the J segment 3 bases; nucleotides outside the gene matches: 10. The germline CDR1 and CDR2 sequences are LGHNA and YSLEER. CDR3 sequence: CASSHIHTGGNYNEQFF. The CDR3 region has the DNA TGCGCCAGCAGCCACATCCACACGGGAGGGAACTACAATGAGCAGTTCTTC.

V is TRBV11-2 and J is TRBJ2-2; 10 nucleotides line up with TRBD2. CDR1 is SGHAT and CDR2 is FQNNGV in the germline V gene. CDR3 length equals 18 residues. J gave up 0 bases and V 6 bases, and 10 bases lay outside the gene matches. The CDR3 is CASSLPVLAGTNTGELFF. The CDR3 DNA is TGTGCCAGCAGTCTACCCGTACTAGCGGGAACGAACACCGGGGAGCTGTTTTTT.

The CDR3 loop reads CASSSWGQGSNEQFF. For the CDR3, the DNA is TGTGCCAGCAGCTCCTGGGGACAGGGAAGCAATGAGCAGTTCTTC. V is TRBV5-6 and J is TRBJ2-1, with TRBD1 identical over 9 bases. The trim removed 3 bases at V and 6 bases at J, leaving 7 bases unmatched. This CDR3 has 15 amino acids. CDR1 and CDR2 from the germline V gene are SGHDT and YYEEEE. Full variable domain (remainder filled in from reference TRBV5-6 and TRBJ2-1): DAGVTQSPTHLIKTRGQQVTLRCSPKSGHDTVSWYQQALGQGPQFIFQYYEEEERQRGNFPDRFSGHQFPNYSSELNVNALLLGDSALYLCASSSWGQGSNEQFFGPGTRLTVL.